This T cell receptor beta chain was captured by sequencing in a study of cytomegalovirus exposure and HLA in healthy donors. The CDR3 consists of 15 residues. Trimming stripped 5 bases from V and 3 bases from J, with 17 bases between. Germline values: CDR1 SGHTA, CDR2 FQGNSA. Findings and caveats of the study: Compared with the roughly 700-donor mean, an Asian-associated ancestry cluster reportedly had fewer N-insertions, according to a later analysis. Later on, an analysis tied some 17,000 TCR beta sequences to HLA alleles at 0.05 false discovery rate.

A remark on this clone: As yet, its antigen is unknown.

This PCR relied on a set of 60 Vbeta primers and 13 Jbeta primers. Original methodology: There were around 78 million unique TCR beta chains by a later count, and approximately 10 million of them were shared. TCRdb's copy holds only in-frame clones and misses some; the assay was immunoSEQ multiplex PCR. For V, J and clone size, that table is used; D and trimming come from the DNA. The sample includes 100,000 to 150,000 clones, 75% to 85% of them seen just once. Healthy bone marrow donors supplied every sample. The chain employs TRBV7-2 and TRBJ2-7; a weak D match, TRBD2 (5 bases). The sequencing sample was made of PBMCs. The sequence was obtained from a woman between 40 and 50 years old in good health and CMV-seropositive. CDR3 region: CASSPREGPRYEQYF. CDR3 coding DNA: TGTGCCAGCAGCCCCCGCGAGGGTCCTCGCTACGAGCAGTACTTC.